The clone carrying this T cell receptor (beta chain) showed up just a few times. What it recognizes is unknown. This record belongs to a study of beta chain features in type 1 diabetes. General observations from the study: All four CD4+ subsets from Type 1 diabetes patients carried moderately but significantly shorter TCRB CDR3s. Across patients, naive, central memory and Treg TCRB repertoires exhibited apparently greater similarity than was observed across healthy donors.

The germline CDR1 and CDR2 sequences are LNHDA and SQIVND (reference sequence). The CDR3 extends over 15 amino acids. Trimming removed 7 bases from V and 0 bases from J, with 13 bases in between. Expressed TCRB transcripts were sequenced because the isolated RNA had all been reverse transcribed beforehand. The method was immunoSEQ multiplex PCR; TCRdb's version includes in-frame clones alone and lacks a portion of them. Of 450,000 to 550,000 clones listed, 30% are singletons. The TCR comes from a man younger than 30 in good health. The sequenced material came from naive CD4+ T cells from blood. J is TRBJ1-5 and V is TRBV19; D ambiguous. This CDR3 reads CASTSWGFSNQPQHF. The CDR3 DNA sequence: TGTGCCAGTACCTCTTGGGGATTTAGCAATCAGCCCCAGCATTTT. The whole variable domain, filled in from reference TRBV19 and TRBJ1-5, reads DGGITQSPKYLFRKEGQNVTLSCEQNLNHDAMYWYRQDPGQGLRLIYYSQIVNDFQKGDIAEGYSVSREKKESFPLTVTSAQKNPTAFYLCASTSWGFSNQPQHFGDGTRLSIL.